The present T cell receptor beta chain was sequenced within a study of beta chain features in type 1 diabetes. Whole-study results and caveats: TCRB repertoires of naive, central memory and Treg cells appeared more similar among patients than among healthy donors. VDJ junctions in type 1 diabetes patients carried more deletions and fewer insertions.

As every portion of the isolated RNA was reverse transcribed, the sequencing read expressed TCRB transcripts. Libraries were prepared by immunoSEQ multiplex PCR; TCRdb keeps only in-frame clonotypes and omits some of them. The table shows 300,000 to 450,000 clones, with around 12% occurring only once. About this clone itself: What it recognizes is unknown.

CDR3 size: 15 residues. V trimming: 4 bases; J trimming: 3 bases; junction bases outside the gene matches: 9. The germline gives CDR1 SGHDN, CDR2 FVKESK. The source of this sequence is a man aged 18 to 29 in good health. V is TRBV14 and J is TRBJ2-7; 7 nucleotides agree with TRBD1. The sample was naive CD4+ T cells from blood. CDR3 sequence: CASSPNFRDSYEQYF. The CDR3 DNA is TGTGCCAGCAGCCCCAACTTCAGGGACAGCTACGAGCAGTACTTC.